The 8 T cell receptor beta chains below were found in one sample sequenced in a study of radiotherapy plus CTLA-4 blockade in lung cancer. Libraries were prepared by immunoSEQ multiplex PCR; TCRdb keeps only in-frame clonotypes and omits some of them. Among around 45,000 clones listed, less than 75% were seen once. Sequencing was performed on peripheral blood, taken from a patient treated with radiotherapy plus ipilimumab. Receptors were obtained from a human donor with non-small cell lung cancer who had a partial response to radiotherapy plus ipilimumab.

This clone was counted a few times. This rearrangement joins TRBV10-1 to TRBJ2-1; tentative D call: TRBD2 (5 bases). The CDR3 is 13 residues long. The germline gives CDR1 WNHNN, CDR2 SYGVQD (reference sequence). Trimming pared 8 bases from V and 5 bases from J, leaving 13 bases between. As DNA, the CDR3 is TGCGCCAGCTCTGATAGCGTACACAATGAGCAGTTCTTC. This sequence encodes CASSDSVHNEQFF.

A word on this clone: The junction departs from germline at one end; a sequencing error may be responsible. V usage is TRBV5-6 and J usage is TRBJ2-1, with unresolved D. The CDR3 sequence is 11 residues long. CDR1 and CDR2 (germline): SGHDT, YYEEEE. The CDR3 loop is CTSSSRDEQFF. As DNA, the CDR3 is TGTACCAGCAGCTCCCGGGATGAGCAGTTCTTC.

The chain uses TRBV11-2 and TRBJ2-1, with TRBD2 as a possible D gene (5 bases). The CDR3 has 11 residues. V lost 5 bases to trimming and J lost 8 bases, with 7 bases between them. Germline CDR1 and CDR2: SGHAT and FQNNGV. CDR3 nucleotide sequence: TGTGCCAGCAGCCGCGGGTATGAGCAGTTCTTC. This codes for CASSRGYEQFF.

CDR3 in DNA: TGTGCCAGCACCGAGGGGGCTGAAGCTTTCTTT. It codes for CASTEGAEAFF. This sequence joins TRBV7-6 and TRBJ1-1; D is perhaps TRBD1 (6 bases). Germline V lookup: CDR1 SGHVS, CDR2 FNYEAQ. V was clipped by 7 bases and J by 6 bases, with 9 bases between them. This CDR3 region has 11 residues.

On this clone: The conserved final phenylalanine or tryptophan is absent from the CDR3, which likely points to a read error. CDR3 sequence: CASSPSGGGYTL. The CDR3 DNA is TGTGCCAGCTCACCATCGGGAGGCGGCTACACCCTC. The chain uses TRBV18 and TRBJ1-2; D remains ambiguous. The germline V gene encodes CDR1 KGHSH and CDR2 LQKENI. This CDR3 contains 12 residues. Trimming pared 2 bases from V and 8 bases from J, leaving 9 bases between.

The chain is built from TRBV7-9 and TRBJ2-2; D is possibly TRBD2 (6 bases). Trimming left V 0 bases short and J 9 bases short, with 11 bases between. Per germline, CDR1 SEHNR and CDR2 FQNEAQ (reference sequence). The CDR3 is 14 amino acids. The CDR3 protein is CASSLAEGLWELFF. Written as DNA, the CDR3 is TGTGCCAGCAGCTTAGCGGAGGGTCTTTGGGAGCTGTTTTTT.

This sequence joins TRBV9 and TRBJ1-1; D not resolved. Germline V gene data show CDR1 as SGDLS and CDR2 as YYNGEE. Between the trimmed V and J ends, which lost 0 bases and 1 base, there was a span of 10 bases. The CDR3 is made up of 15 amino acids. The CDR3 sequence is CASSVGGGQNTEAFF. The CDR3, as DNA: TGTGCCAGCAGCGTAGGCGGAGGCCAGAACACTGAAGCTTTCTTT. The full variable domain, its missing parts supplied by reference TRBV9 and TRBJ1-1, is DSGVTQTPKHLITATGQRVTLRCSPRSGDLSVYWYQQSLDQGLQFLIQYYNGEERAKGNILERFSAQQFPDLHSELNLSSLELGDSALYFCASSVGGGQNTEAFFGQGTRLTVV.

The V call is TRBV5-1, the J call TRBJ2-3; 12 bases are shared with TRBD2. The CDR3 covers 16 residues. The J segment lost 2 bases and the V segment lost 0 bases, leaving 1 base of the junction unmatched. CDR1 and CDR2 (germline): SGHRS, YFSETQ. CDR3 nucleotides: TGCGCCAGCAGCTTGGGGACTAGCGGGGCCACAGATACGCAGTATTTT. Translation gives CASSLGTSGATDTQYF.